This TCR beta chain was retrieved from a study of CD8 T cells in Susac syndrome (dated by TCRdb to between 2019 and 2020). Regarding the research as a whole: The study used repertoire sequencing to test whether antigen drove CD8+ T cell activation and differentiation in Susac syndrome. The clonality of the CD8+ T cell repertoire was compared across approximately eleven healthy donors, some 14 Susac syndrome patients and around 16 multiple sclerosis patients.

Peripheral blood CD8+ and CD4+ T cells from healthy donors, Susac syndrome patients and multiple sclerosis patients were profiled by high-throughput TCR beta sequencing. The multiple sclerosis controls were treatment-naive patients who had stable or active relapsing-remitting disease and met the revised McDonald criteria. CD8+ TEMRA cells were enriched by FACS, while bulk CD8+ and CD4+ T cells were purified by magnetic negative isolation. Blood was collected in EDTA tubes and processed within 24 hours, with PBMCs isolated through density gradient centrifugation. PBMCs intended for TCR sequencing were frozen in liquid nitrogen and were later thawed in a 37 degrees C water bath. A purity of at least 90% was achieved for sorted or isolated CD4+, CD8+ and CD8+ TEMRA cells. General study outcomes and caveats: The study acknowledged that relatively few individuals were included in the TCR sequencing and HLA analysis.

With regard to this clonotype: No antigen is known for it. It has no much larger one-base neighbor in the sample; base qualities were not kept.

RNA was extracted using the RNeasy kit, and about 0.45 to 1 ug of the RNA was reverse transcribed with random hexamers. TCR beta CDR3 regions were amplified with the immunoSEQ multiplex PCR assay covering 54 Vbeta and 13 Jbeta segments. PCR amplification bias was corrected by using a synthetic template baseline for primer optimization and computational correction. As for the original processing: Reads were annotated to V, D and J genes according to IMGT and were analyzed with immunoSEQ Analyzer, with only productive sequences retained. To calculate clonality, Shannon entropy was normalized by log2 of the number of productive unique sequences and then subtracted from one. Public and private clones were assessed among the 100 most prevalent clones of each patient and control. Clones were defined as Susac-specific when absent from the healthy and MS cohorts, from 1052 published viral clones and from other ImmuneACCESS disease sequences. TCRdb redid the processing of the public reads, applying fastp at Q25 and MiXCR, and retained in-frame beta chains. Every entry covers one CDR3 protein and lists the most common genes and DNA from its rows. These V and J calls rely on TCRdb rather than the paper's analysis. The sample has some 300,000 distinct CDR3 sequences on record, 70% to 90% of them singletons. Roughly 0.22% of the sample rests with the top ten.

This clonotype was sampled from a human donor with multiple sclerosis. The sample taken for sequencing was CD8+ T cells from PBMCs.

CDR3 reads: CSARKTTPHSEQFF. The DNA sequence is as follows: TGCAGTGCTAGAAAGACTACACCCCATAGTGAGCAGTTCTTC. This sequence uses TRBV20-1 and TRBJ2-1; a weak D assignment points to TRBD2 (5 bases agree). Reading from cysteine to phenylalanine, the CDR3 counts 14 amino acids. Of all the DNA, just the CDR3 is kept, 42 bases in frame from base 1. CDR1 and CDR2 (DFQATT, SNEGSKA) derive from the germline V gene (reference sequence). Deletion took 2 bases off V and 9 bases off J, with a span of 17 bases between the germline ends.